Listed below are T cell receptor beta chains from one sample, sequenced in a study of shared clonotypes between healthy human individuals. Clones were sequenced by immunoSEQ multiplex PCR, and TCRdb holds only the in-frame ones, with some missing. The data show around 610,000 clones, about 96% seen once. The sample taken for sequencing was naive CD8+ T cells sorted from blood. Receptor source: a woman aged 25 to 39 in good health. Both conserved end residues are part of each CDR3. D genes are given only for firm matches. Clone sizes are given selectively: once, few, many, or a class where the clone is expanded.

TRBJ2-7 TRBD2 16 TRBV27 . CASRGGTSGRPYEQYF TGTGCCAGCAGGGGGGGGACTAGCGGGCGCCCATACGAGCAGTACTTC
TRBJ2-1 . 15 TRBV29-1 . CSVPYWVSSYNEQFF TGCAGCGTTCCCTACTGGGTAAGCTCCTACAATGAGCAGTTCTTC
TRBJ1-1 . 14 TRBV7-9 once CASSLGRGYTEAFF TGTGCCAGCAGCTTAGGCAGGGGTTACACTGAAGCTTTCTTT
TRBJ2-1 . 16 TRBV11-3 . CASSLEAADSYNEQFF TGTGCCAGCAGCTTAGAGGCGGCCGACTCCTACAATGAGCAGTTCTTC
TRBJ1-3 . 18 TRBV5-6 . CASSFRMETPYVGNTIYF TGTGCCAGCAGCTTCCGTATGGAGACCCCCTATGTTGGAAACACCATATATTTT
TRBJ2-7 . 13 TRBV28 . CASSFLLSYEQYF TGTGCCAGCAGTTTCCTACTGAGCTACGAGCAGTACTTC
TRBJ2-1 TRBD2 14 TRBV27 once CASSLLAVDNEQFF TGTGCCAGCAGCCTTCTAGCGGTGGACAATGAGCAGTTCTTC
TRBJ1-5 TRBD1 15 TRBV27 . CASSLAGGLSQPQHF TGTGCCAGCAGTTTAGCAGGGGGCTTAAGTCAGCCCCAGCATTTT
TRBJ2-1 TRBD1 12 TRBV5-1 once CASGPDRDRGFF TGCGCCAGCGGACCCGACCGGGACAGGGGTTTCTTC
TRBJ2-3 TRBD1 15 TRBV2 . CASSHRTGSTDTQYF TGTGCCAGCAGCCACCGGACAGGGTCCACAGATACGCAGTATTTT
TRBJ1-6 . 14 TRBV5-4 . CASSLQGSGSPLHF TGTGCCAGCAGCTTGCAGGGGTCGGGATCACCCCTCCACTTT
TRBJ1-1 . 13 TRBV27 . CASSFPGGTEAFF TGTGCCAGCAGTTTCCCGGGTGGGACTGAAGCTTTCTTT
TRBJ2-7 . 15 TRBV29-1 . CSVELSRDWTREQYF TGCAGCGTTGAACTCTCCCGCGATTGGACCCGAGAGCAGTACTTC
TRBJ2-2 TRBD1 14 TRBV29-1 . CSVGGTGGIGELFF TGCAGCGTTGGAGGGACAGGGGGTATCGGGGAGCTGTTTTTT
TRBJ2-7 . 13 TRBV7-8 . CASRDEWSYEQYF TGTGCCAGCAGGGATGAGTGGTCCTACGAGCAGTACTTC
TRBJ2-7 . 13 TRBV5-6 once CASSLTGSYEQYF TGTGCCAGCAGCCTGACAGGTTCCTACGAGCAGTACTTC
TRBJ2-3 . 13 TRBV7-2 . CASSLDNTDTQYF TGTGCCAGCAGCTTAGATAACACAGATACGCAGTATTTT
TRBJ2-7 . 15 TRBV14 once CASSSRKTSPYEQYF TGTGCCAGCAGTTCCCGGAAGACCAGTCCCTACGAGCAGTACTTC
TRBJ1-1 TRBD1 16 TRBV6-5 . CASSFGQGISNTEAFF TGTGCCAGCAGTTTCGGACAGGGGATATCGAACACTGAAGCTTTCTTT
TRBJ2-7 . 13 TRBV7-9 . CASSSRLTYEQYF TGTGCCAGCAGCTCCAGGTTGACCTACGAGCAGTACTTC
TRBJ2-1 . 13 TRBV28 . CASSFSRNNEQFF TGTGCCAGCAGTTTCTCGCGTAACAATGAGCAGTTCTTC
TRBJ2-7 . 15 TRBV15 once CATSRDLGSSYEQYF TGTGCCACCAGCAGAGATCTAGGTAGTTCCTACGAGCAGTACTTC
TRBJ2-3 . 15 TRBV28 . CASSLYDRRADTQYF TGTGCCAGCAGTTTGTATGACCGCCGGGCAGATACGCAGTATTTT
TRBJ2-5 . 15 TRBV30 . CAWSVGSGGQETQYF TGTGCCTGGAGTGTAGGGTCAGGGGGGCAAGAGACCCAGTACTTC
TRBJ1-1 . 17 TRBV19 . CASRHFAGGTGEAEAFF TGTGCCAGTAGACACTTTGCGGGGGGGACTGGAGAGGCTGAAGCTTTCTTT
TRBJ2-1 TRBD1 12 TRBV27 . CASRDRGAEQFF TGTGCCAGCAGGGACAGGGGGGCTGAGCAGTTCTTC
TRBJ2-1 . 15 TRBV27 . CASSTRGSPYNEQFF TGTGCCAGCAGCACACGGGGGAGTCCCTACAATGAGCAGTTCTTC
TRBJ2-7 TRBD1 14 TRBV5-4 . CASSWKGTADEQYF TGTGCCAGCAGCTGGAAAGGGACAGCCGACGAGCAGTACTTC
TRBJ2-1 . 17 TRBV5-1 . CASSPRGGTPLYNEQFF TGCGCCAGCAGCCCGCGTGGTGGGACTCCTTTATACAATGAGCAGTTCTTC
TRBJ1-1 . 10 TRBV28 . CASSLGRAFF TGTGCCAGCAGTTTGGGACGGGCTTTCTTT
TRBJ2-7 TRBD1 12 TRBV6-6 . CAIGQGANEQYF TGTGCCATCGGACAGGGGGCCAACGAGCAGTACTTC
TRBJ1-2 . 13 TRBV27 . CASSFTTNYGYTF TGTGCCAGCAGTTTTACTACTAACTATGGCTACACCTTC
TRBJ1-5 . 13 TRBV27 . CASSYGGDQPQHF TGTGCCAGCAGTTATGGGGGGGATCAGCCCCAGCATTTT
TRBJ2-1 . 13 TRBV27 . CASTSGSYNEQFF TGTGCCAGTACTTCAGGGTCATACAATGAGCAGTTCTTC
TRBJ2-7 . 14 TRBV7-9 . CASSSWTNTYEQYF TGTGCCAGCAGCTCTTGGACCAATACCTACGAGCAGTACTTC
TRBJ2-1 . 14 TRBV27 once CASSSNRAVNEQFF TGTGCCAGCAGTTCAAACAGGGCGGTCAATGAGCAGTTCTTC
TRBJ2-3 TRBD2 14 TRBV9 . CASSGYSGHGGQYF TGTGCCAGCAGCGGATATAGCGGGCATGGAGGGCAGTATTTT
TRBJ1-5 TRBD1 14 TRBV19 . CASSSDSGGQPQHF TGTGCCAGTAGTTCGGATTCAGGGGGTCAGCCCCAGCATTTT
TRBJ2-5 TRBD1 15 TRBV5-1 . CASSAGQGWKETQYF TGCGCCAGCAGCGCCGGACAGGGCTGGAAAGAGACCCAGTACTTC
TRBJ2-1 . 12 TRBV29-1 once CSVLPPHNEQFF TGCAGCGTCCTCCCACCTCACAATGAGCAGTTCTTC
TRBJ1-4 . 11 TRBV29-1 . CSVESEGRLFF TGCAGCGTTGAGTCAGAAGGGAGACTGTTTTTT
TRBJ2-1 . 14 TRBV5-1 . CASGSDRPYNEQFF TGCGCCAGCGGGTCGGACAGACCCTACAATGAGCAGTTCTTC
TRBJ1-5 . 15 TRBV28 . CASSFGVDSNQPQHF TGTGCCAGCAGTTTTGGGGTGGATAGCAATCAGCCCCAGCATTTT
TRBJ2-4 TRBD2 14 TRBV27 . CASSSGLAENIQYF TGTGCCAGCAGTTCCGGACTAGCGGAGAACATTCAGTACTTC
TRBJ1-3 . 15 TRBV28 . CASSFTVGSGNTIYF TGTGCCAGCAGTTTCACGGTAGGCTCTGGAAACACCATATATTTT
TRBJ1-1 . 16 TRBV7-9 . CASSFLGGGSNTEAFF TGTGCCAGCAGCTTCCTCGGGGGAGGTTCGAACACTGAAGCTTTCTTT
TRBJ1-5 . 12 TRBV4-1 . CASSQGEGPQHF TGCGCCAGCAGCCAAGGGGAGGGGCCCCAGCATTTT
TRBJ2-2 TRBD2 17 TRBV27 . CASSEEPSGASTGELFF TGTGCCAGCAGCGAAGAACCTAGCGGGGCTTCCACCGGGGAGCTGTTTTTT
TRBJ2-7 . 14 TRBV7-8 . CASSFREPNYEQYF TGTGCCAGCAGCTTCCGGGAGCCCAACTACGAGCAGTACTTC
TRBJ2-1 TRBD2 15 TRBV6-4 . CASSSGRSSYNEQFF TGTGCCAGCAGTAGCGGGAGGAGCTCCTACAATGAGCAGTTCTTC
TRBJ1-1 . 14 TRBV7-6 . CASSLGGAGTEAFF TGTGCCAGCAGCTTAGGGGGGGCGGGGACTGAAGCTTTCTTT
TRBJ2-1 . 19 TRBV19 . CASSMSVISEGRSYNEQFF TGTGCCAGTAGTATGTCTGTGATCAGTGAGGGGAGGTCCTACAATGAGCAGTTCTTC
TRBJ1-4 TRBD1 13 TRBV28 . CASRDRGYEKLFF TGTGCCAGCCGTGACAGGGGCTATGAAAAACTGTTTTTT